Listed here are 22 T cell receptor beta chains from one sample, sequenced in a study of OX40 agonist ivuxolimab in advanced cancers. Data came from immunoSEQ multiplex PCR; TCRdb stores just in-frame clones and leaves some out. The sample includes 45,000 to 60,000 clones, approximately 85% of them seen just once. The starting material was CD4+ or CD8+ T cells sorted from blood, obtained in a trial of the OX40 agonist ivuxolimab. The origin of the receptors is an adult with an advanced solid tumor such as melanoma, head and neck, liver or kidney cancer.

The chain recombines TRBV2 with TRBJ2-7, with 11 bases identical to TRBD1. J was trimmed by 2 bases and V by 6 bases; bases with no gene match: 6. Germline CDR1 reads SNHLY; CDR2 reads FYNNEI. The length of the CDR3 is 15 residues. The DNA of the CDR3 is TGTGCCAGCAGCTCCCTGGGACAGGGGGCCTACGAGCAGTACTTC. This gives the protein CASSSLGQGAYEQYF. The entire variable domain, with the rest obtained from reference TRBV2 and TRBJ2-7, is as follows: EPEVTQTPSHQVTQMGQEVILRCVPISNHLYFYWYRQILGQKVEFLVSFYNNEISEKSEIFDDQFSVERPDGSNFTLKIRSTKLEDSAMYFCASSSLGQGAYEQYFGPGTRLTVT.

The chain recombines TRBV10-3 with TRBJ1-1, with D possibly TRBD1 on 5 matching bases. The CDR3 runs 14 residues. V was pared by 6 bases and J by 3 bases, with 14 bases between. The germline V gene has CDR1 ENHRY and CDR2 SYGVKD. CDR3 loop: CAISRVFGDTEAFF. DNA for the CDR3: TGTGCCATCAGCAGGGTTTTTGGGGACACTGAAGCTTTCTTT.

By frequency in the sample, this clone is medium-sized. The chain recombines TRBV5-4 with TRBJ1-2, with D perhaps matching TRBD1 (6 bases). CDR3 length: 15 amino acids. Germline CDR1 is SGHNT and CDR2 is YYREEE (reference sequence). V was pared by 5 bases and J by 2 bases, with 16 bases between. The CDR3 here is CASRNTGPGNYGYTF. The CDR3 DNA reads TGTGCCAGCAGAAATACAGGGCCGGGGAACTATGGCTACACCTTC.

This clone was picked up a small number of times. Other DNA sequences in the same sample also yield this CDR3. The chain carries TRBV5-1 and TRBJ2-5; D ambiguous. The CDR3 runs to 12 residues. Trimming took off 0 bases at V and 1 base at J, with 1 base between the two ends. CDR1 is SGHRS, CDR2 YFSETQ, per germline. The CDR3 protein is CASSLAQETQYF. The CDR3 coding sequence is TGCGCCAGCAGCTTGGCCCAAGAGACCCAGTACTTC.

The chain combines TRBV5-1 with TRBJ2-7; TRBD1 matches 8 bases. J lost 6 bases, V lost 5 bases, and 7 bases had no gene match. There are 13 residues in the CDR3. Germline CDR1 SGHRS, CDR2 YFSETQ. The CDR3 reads CASSRDRFGEQYF. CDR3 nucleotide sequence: TGCGCCAGCAGTAGGGACAGGTTTGGCGAGCAGTACTTC.

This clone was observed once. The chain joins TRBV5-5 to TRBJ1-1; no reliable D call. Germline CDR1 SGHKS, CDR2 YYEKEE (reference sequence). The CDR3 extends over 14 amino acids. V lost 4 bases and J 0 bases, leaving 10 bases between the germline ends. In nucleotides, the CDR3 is TGTGCCAGCAGCCCCGGACTGCTGAACACTGAAGCTTTCTTT. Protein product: CASSPGLLNTEAFF.

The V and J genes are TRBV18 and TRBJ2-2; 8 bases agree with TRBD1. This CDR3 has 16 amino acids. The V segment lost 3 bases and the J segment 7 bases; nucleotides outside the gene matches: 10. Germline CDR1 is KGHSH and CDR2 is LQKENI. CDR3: CASSPLRTGTGGELFF. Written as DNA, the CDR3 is TGTGCCAGCTCACCCCTTCGGACAGGGACAGGCGGGGAGCTGTTTTTT.

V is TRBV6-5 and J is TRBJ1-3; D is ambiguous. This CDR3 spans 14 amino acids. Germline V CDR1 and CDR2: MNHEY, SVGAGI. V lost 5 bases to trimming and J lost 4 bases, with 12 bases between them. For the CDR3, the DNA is TGTGCCAGCAGTGTGGGGTATTTAGGAAACACCATATATTTT. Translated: CASSVGYLGNTIYF.

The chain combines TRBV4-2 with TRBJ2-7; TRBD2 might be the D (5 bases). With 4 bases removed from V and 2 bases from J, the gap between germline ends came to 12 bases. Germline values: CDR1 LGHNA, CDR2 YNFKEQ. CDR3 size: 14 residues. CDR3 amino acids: CASSPPTGTYEQYF. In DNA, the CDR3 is TGTGCCAGCAGCCCCCCGACGGGAACCTACGAGCAGTACTTC.

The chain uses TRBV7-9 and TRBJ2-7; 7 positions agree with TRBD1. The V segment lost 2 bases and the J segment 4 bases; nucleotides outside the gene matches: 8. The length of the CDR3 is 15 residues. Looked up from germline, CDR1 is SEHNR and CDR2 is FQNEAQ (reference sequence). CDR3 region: CASSLFGRGLYEQYF. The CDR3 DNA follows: TGTGCCAGCAGCTTATTCGGAAGGGGGCTATACGAGCAGTACTTC.

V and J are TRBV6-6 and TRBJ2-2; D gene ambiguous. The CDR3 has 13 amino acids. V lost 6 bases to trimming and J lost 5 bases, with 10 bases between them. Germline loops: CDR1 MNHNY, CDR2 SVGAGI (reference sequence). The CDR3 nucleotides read TGTGCCAGCAGAGGGCCTGGGACCGGGGAGCTGTTTTTT. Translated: CASRGPGTGELFF.

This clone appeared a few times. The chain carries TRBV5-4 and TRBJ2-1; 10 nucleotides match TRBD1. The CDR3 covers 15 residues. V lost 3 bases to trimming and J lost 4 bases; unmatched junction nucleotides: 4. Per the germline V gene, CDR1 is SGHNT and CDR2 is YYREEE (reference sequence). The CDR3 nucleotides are TGTGCCAGCAGCTCCGGGACAGGGGATTACAATGAGCAGTTCTTC. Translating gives CASSSGTGDYNEQFF.

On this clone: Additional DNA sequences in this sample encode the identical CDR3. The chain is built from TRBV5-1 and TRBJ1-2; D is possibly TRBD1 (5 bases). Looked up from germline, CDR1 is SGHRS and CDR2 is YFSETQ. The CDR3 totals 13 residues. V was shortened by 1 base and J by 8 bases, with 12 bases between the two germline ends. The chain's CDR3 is CASSLRGDGGYTF. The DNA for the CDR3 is TGCGCCAGCAGCTTGCGAGGGGATGGGGGCTACACCTTC.

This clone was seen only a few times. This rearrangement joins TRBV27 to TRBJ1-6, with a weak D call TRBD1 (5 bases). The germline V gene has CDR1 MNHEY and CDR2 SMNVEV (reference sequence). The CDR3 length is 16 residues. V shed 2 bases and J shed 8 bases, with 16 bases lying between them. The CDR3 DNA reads TGTGCCAGCAGTTTAGACCGGGGCGGGCCGCATTCACCCCTCCACTTT. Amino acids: CASSLDRGGPHSPLHF.

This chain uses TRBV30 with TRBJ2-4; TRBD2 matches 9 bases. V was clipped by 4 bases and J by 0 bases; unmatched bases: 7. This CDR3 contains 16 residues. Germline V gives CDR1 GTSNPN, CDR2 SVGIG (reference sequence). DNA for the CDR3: TGTGCCTGGACTAGCGGGAACTTATTAGCCAAAAACATTCAGTACTTC. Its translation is CAWTSGNLLAKNIQYF. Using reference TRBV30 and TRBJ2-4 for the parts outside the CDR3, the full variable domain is SQTIHQWPATLVQPVGSPLSLECTVEGTSNPNLYWYRQAAGRGLQLLFYSVGIGQISSEVPQNLSASRPQDRQFILSSKKLLLSDSGFYLCAWTSGNLLAKNIQYFGAGTRLSVL.

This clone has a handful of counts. This CDR3 is CASSVVSEGTGELFF. Written as DNA, the CDR3 is TGTGCCAGCAGCGTGGTGTCTGAAGGCACCGGGGAGCTGTTTTTT. The chain carries TRBV9 and TRBJ2-2; D unresolved. CDR1 is SGDLS and CDR2 is YYNGEE in the germline V gene. The CDR3 sequence is 15 residues long. V was pared by 2 bases and J by 4 bases, with 12 bases between.

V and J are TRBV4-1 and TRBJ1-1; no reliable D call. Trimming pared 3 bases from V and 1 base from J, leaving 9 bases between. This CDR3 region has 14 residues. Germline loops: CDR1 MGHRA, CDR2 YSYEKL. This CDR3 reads CASSHAFRNTEAFF. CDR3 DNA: TGCGCCAGCAGCCACGCTTTTCGGAACACTGAAGCTTTCTTT.

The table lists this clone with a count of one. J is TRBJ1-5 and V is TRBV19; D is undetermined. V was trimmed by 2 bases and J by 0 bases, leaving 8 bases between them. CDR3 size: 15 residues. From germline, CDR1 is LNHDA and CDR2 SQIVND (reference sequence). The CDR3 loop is CASSITPYSNQPQHF. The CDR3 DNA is TGTGCCAGTAGTATAACCCCCTATAGCAATCAGCCCCAGCATTTT.

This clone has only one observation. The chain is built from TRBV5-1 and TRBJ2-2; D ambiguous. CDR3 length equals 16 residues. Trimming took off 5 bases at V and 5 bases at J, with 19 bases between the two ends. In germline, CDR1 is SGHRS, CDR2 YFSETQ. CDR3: CASSFAAGSATGELFF. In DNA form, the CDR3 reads TGCGCCAGCAGTTTTGCAGCAGGATCTGCGACCGGGGAGCTGTTTTTT.

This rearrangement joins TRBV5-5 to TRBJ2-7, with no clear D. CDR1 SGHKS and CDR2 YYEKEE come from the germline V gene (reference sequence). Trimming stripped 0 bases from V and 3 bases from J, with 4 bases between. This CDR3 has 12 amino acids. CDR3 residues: CASSLVNYEQYF. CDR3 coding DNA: TGTGCCAGCAGCTTGGTCAACTACGAGCAGTACTTC.

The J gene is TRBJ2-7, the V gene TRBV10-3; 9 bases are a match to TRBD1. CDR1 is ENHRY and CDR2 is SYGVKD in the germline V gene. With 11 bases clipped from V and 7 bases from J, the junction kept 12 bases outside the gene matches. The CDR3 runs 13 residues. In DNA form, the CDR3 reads TGTGCCGCCTCGTCGGGACAGGGAAAGGAGCAGTACTTC. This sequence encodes CAASSGQGKEQYF.

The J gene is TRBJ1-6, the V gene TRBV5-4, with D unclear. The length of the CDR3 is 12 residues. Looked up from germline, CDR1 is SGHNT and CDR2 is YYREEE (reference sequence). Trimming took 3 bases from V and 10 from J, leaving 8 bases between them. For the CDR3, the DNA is TGTGCCAGCAGCTCACCTCGCTCACCCCTCCACTTT. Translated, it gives CASSSPRSPLHF.